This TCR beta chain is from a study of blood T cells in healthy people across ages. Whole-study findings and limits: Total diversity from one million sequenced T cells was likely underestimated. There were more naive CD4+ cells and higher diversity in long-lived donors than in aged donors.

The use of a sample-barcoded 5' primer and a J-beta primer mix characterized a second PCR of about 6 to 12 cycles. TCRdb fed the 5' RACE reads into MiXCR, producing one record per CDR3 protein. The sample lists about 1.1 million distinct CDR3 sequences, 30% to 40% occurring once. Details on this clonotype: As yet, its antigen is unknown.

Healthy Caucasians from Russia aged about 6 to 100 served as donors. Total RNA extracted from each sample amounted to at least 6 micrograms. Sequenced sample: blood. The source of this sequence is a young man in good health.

This CDR3 is CSAPQGHEGNIQYF. The CDR3, as DNA: TGCAGTGCCCCTCAGGGACACGAGGGGAACATTCAGTACTTC. This sequence joins TRBV20-1 and TRBJ2-4; D might be TRBD1 (6 bases). With 6 bases removed from V and 7 bases from J, the gap between germline ends came to 19 bases. Germline V gene lookup returns CDR1 DFQATT and CDR2 SNEGSKA (reference sequence). This CDR3 comprises 14 residues.